A few counts support the clone carrying this T cell receptor beta chain. Its specificity is not known. Germline lookup yields CDR1 SQVTM and CDR2 ANQGSEA. With 4 bases removed from V and 7 bases from J, the gap between germline ends came to 14 bases. The CDR3 totals 12 residues. These data are taken from a study of Graves' ophthalmopathy and Graves' hyperthyroidism. About the study: The authors defined stable hyperthyroidism as no ophthalmopathy within 18 months of follow-up.

The sequenced template was RNA, covering the TCR beta CDR3 region. Second-round multiplex PCR came after a first-round RT-PCR that employed HTBI primers. Each CDR3 protein is one row after TCRdb ran MiXCR on the multiplex PCR reads. The sample lists a few hundred thousand distinct CDR3 sequences, approximately 37% seen once, with about 4.2% in the top ten. General observations from the study: Among thyroid clonotypes expanded above 0.001 frequency, most also appeared in blood.

This sequence originates from an adult man with Graves' hyperthyroidism. This chain joins TRBV29-1 and TRBJ2-7, with D uncertain. The material sequenced was peripheral blood or thyroid tissue (not recorded which). CDR3 loop: CSVVARNNEQYF. Written as DNA, the CDR3 is TGCAGCGTTGTTGCACGTAACAATGAGCAGTACTTC.